One sample yielded the 24 T cell receptor beta chains listed below, sequenced in a study of human T cells and chemical hapten exposure. TCRdb analysed the 5' RACE reads with MiXCR anew, one entry per CDR3 protein. The sample includes approximately 150,000 distinct CDR3 sequences, approximately 4% of them seen just once. Whole blood that had not been fractionated was the source of extracted total RNA. These receptors all stem from a female donor in good health.

This clonotype has ten or more counts. V usage is TRBV6-2 or TRBV6-3 and J usage is TRBJ1-3; no firm D call. V gave up 4 bases and J gave up 0 bases, with 7 bases separating them. The CDR3 has 14 amino acids. Germline CDR1 reads MNHEY; CDR2 reads SVGEGT. As DNA, the CDR3 is TGTGCCAGCAGTTTCCGCTCCTCTGGAAACACCATATATTTT. This codes for CASSFRSSGNTIYF.

This clonotype was detected ten times or more. The chain uses TRBV19 and TRBJ1-1, with a tentative D call TRBD1 (5 bases). This CDR3 region has 14 residues. In germline, CDR1 is LNHDA, CDR2 SQIVND (reference sequence). V was cut by 8 bases and J by 4 bases, with 17 bases left in between. The CDR3: CASLDRGRGTEAFF. Written as DNA, the CDR3 is TGTGCCAGTCTCGATCGGGGGAGAGGCACTGAAGCTTTCTTT.

The genes are TRBV7-2 and TRBJ2-7; D not certain. Germline CDR1 SGHTA, CDR2 FQGNSA. The CDR3 has 15 amino acids. The V gene lost 5 bases and the J gene lost 2 bases, with 16 bases spanning the gap. CDR3 protein: CASSRLGLPTYEQYF. CDR3 nucleotide sequence: TGTGCCAGCAGCCGTCTAGGGCTCCCAACCTACGAGCAGTACTTC. Supplemented by reference TRBV7-2 and TRBJ2-7, the full variable domain reads GAGVSQSPSNKVTEKGKDVELRCDPISGHTALYWYRQSLGQGLEFLIYFQGNSAPDKSGLPSDRFSAERTGGSVSTLTIQRTQQEDSAVYLCASSRLGLPTYEQYFGPGTRLTVT.

In this sample, this clonotype turned up many times. J is TRBJ1-6 and V is TRBV28; D is unclear. CDR3 length: 15 residues. Germline loops: CDR1 MDHEN, CDR2 SYDVKM. Trimming cost V 7 bases and J 0 bases, with 10 bases left between them. CDR3 nucleotide sequence: TGTGCCAGCACCCCGTTTAGCTCCTATAATTCACCCCTCCACTTT. Translating gives CASTPFSSYNSPLHF.

This clonotype was seen only a few times. DNA for the CDR3: TGTGCCAGCAGCTTGGAACAGGGGGCGCGCACCGACGAGCAGTACTTC. Its protein is CASSLEQGARTDEQYF. This chain joins TRBV5-5 and TRBJ2-7, with 9 bases lining up with TRBD1. Unmatched junction bases numbered 9, after V lost 0 bases and J lost 5 bases. CDR3 length: 16 residues. Germline-derived CDR1 and CDR2 are SGHKS and YYEKEE (reference sequence).

This clonotype was detected many times. The chain carries TRBV5-1 and TRBJ2-5; 7 bases agree with TRBD1. The junction had 6 bases not matched to a gene; V was cut back by 5 bases and J by 2 bases. From germline, CDR1 is SGHRS and CDR2 YFSETQ. The CDR3 sequence is 14 residues long. The CDR3 region has the DNA TGCGCCAGCAGACACGGGACAGAACAAGAGACCCAGTACTTC. It yields the protein CASRHGTEQETQYF.

This clonotype was picked up many times. This sequence joins TRBV5-4 and TRBJ2-1; 8 bases map to TRBD2. Germline CDR1 and CDR2: SGHNT and YYREEE (reference sequence). This CDR3 spans 15 amino acids. The V and J ends lost 4 bases and 9 bases, in that order; junction bases with no gene match: 12. DNA for the CDR3: TGTGCCAGCAGCCCCTCGGGGGGGCCCCTCCCTGAGCAGTTCTTC. It codes for CASSPSGGPLPEQFF.

A word on this clonotype: A single base separates this from a much larger clone, so it may be a read error. The chain is built from TRBV5-5 and TRBJ1-1; D ambiguous. This CDR3 region has 12 residues. Germline V gene data show CDR1 as SGHKS and CDR2 as YYEKEE (reference sequence). The germline V and J ends were trimmed by 2 bases and 7 bases, with 9 bases remaining between them. The CDR3 DNA reads TGTGCCAGCAGCTTCGACCGACGTGAAGCTTTCTTT. Translated: CASSFDRREAFF.

This sequence joins TRBV4-2 and TRBJ1-6; D is uncertain. The CDR3 runs 14 residues. V gave up 0 bases and J gave up 9 bases, with 9 bases separating them. Germline V gene data show CDR1 as LGHNA and CDR2 as YNFKEQ. The CDR3 reads CASSQDLSRSPLHF. The DNA of the CDR3 is TGTGCCAGCAGCCAAGATCTGAGCCGTTCACCCCTCCACTTT.

This clonotype showed up many times. The rearrangement joins TRBV4-2 to TRBJ2-5; D remains unclear. The CDR3 spans 14 residues. Looked up from germline, CDR1 is LGHNA and CDR2 is YNFKEQ. Trimming removed 2 bases from V and 3 bases from J, with 10 bases in between. The CDR3 DNA sequence: TGTGCCAGCAGCCAACTTGGCCGTGAAGAGACCCAGTACTTC. It yields the protein CASSQLGREETQYF.

At least ten counts were recorded for this clonotype. This chain uses TRBV20-1 with TRBJ2-7; possibly TRBD2 for D (6 bases). Germline V CDR1 and CDR2: DFQATT, SNEGSKA (reference sequence). V gave up 6 bases and J gave up 2 bases, with 23 bases separating them. CDR3 length equals 16 residues. The CDR3 sequence is CSARLGDPKAPYEQYF. In nucleotides, the CDR3 is TGCAGTGCCCGACTAGGGGATCCCAAGGCCCCCTACGAGCAGTACTTC.

Many counts were recorded for this clonotype. The V gene is TRBV19, the J gene TRBJ1-5; no clear D gene. CDR1 LNHDA and CDR2 SQIVND come from the germline V gene (reference sequence). This CDR3 contains 14 residues. The germline V and J ends were trimmed by 3 bases and 0 bases, with 6 bases remaining between them. CDR3 sequence reads: CASSIQYSNQPQHF. The CDR3 DNA is TGTGCCAGTAGTATCCAGTATAGCAATCAGCCCCAGCATTTT.

The gene calls are TRBV29-1 and TRBJ2-3, with D maybe TRBD2 (5 bases). CDR1 is SQVTM and CDR2 is ANQGSEA in the germline V gene. Trimming pared 6 bases from V and 2 bases from J, leaving 21 bases between. The CDR3 sequence is 16 residues long. CDR3 nucleotides: TGCAGCGTCGCCAACCCTCCAGCGGCAGACACAGATACGCAGTATTTT. Protein: CSVANPPAADTDTQYF.

This clonotype came up many times. The V call is TRBV4-2, the J call TRBJ1-2, with D tentatively TRBD1 (5 bases). The V end lost 0 bases, the J end lost 4 bases, and 12 bases lay between the germline ends. This CDR3 is built from 15 residues. Germline values: CDR1 LGHNA, CDR2 YNFKEQ. Here the CDR3 DNA reads TGTGCCAGCAGCCAAGAGGGGCCGGGGGGCTATGGCTACACCTTC. Translating gives CASSQEGPGGYGYTF.

This clonotype was counted many times. The CDR3 reads CSARDLNRARPSTDTQYF. As DNA, the CDR3 is TGCAGTGCTAGAGACCTCAACAGGGCCCGTCCTAGCACAGATACGCAGTATTTT. The chain recombines TRBV20-1 with TRBJ2-3, with a tentative D call TRBD1 (6 bases). Per germline, CDR1 DFQATT and CDR2 SNEGSKA (reference sequence). V lost 0 bases and J lost 0, with 19 bases in between. The CDR3 loop spans 18 amino acids.

In this sample, this clonotype turned up a few times. The V and J genes are TRBV28 and TRBJ2-7; D unclear. This CDR3 region has 11 residues. Per germline, CDR1 MDHEN and CDR2 SYDVKM. V dropped 4 bases and J dropped 3 bases, with 4 bases sitting between them. The CDR3 nucleotides read TGTGCCAGCAGTTACAACTACGAGCAGTACTTC. It is translated as CASSYNYEQYF.

This clonotype was counted ten times or more. V gene TRBV29-1 combines with J gene TRBJ1-1; no clear D gene. The CDR3 totals 14 residues. The V end lost 3 bases, the J end lost 0 bases, and 11 bases lay between the germline ends. CDR1 is SQVTM, CDR2 ANQGSEA, per germline. Written as DNA, the CDR3 is TGCAGCGTTGAGGGAGGGAGGATGAACACTGAAGCTTTCTTT. Residues: CSVEGGRMNTEAFF.

This clonotype was seen ten or more times. V usage is TRBV24-1 and J usage is TRBJ2-3; a weak D match, TRBD1 (6 bases). This CDR3 has 16 residues. Germline V gene sequence: CDR1 KGHDR, CDR2 SFDVKD. V was trimmed by 3 bases and J by 0 bases, leaving 12 bases between them. The CDR3 protein is CATSDARQASTDTQYF. In nucleotides, the CDR3 is TGTGCCACCAGTGATGCTAGACAGGCCAGCACAGATACGCAGTATTTT.

This clonotype was detected ten times or more. The chain links TRBV6-5 to TRBJ1-2; 7 bases align to TRBD1. With 6 bases clipped from V and 3 bases from J, the junction kept 16 bases outside the gene matches. The CDR3 is 17 residues long. The V gene's germline CDR1 is MNHEY and CDR2 SVGAGI. The CDR3 bases are TGTGCCAGCAGCATCGCGGCCGGGACAGAGACTCACTATGGCTACACCTTC. Protein product: CASSIAAGTETHYGYTF.

This clonotype was seen ten or more times. The chain has TRBV6-5 and TRBJ1-2, with D perhaps matching TRBD1 (5 bases). The CDR3 runs to 15 residues. V was clipped by 6 bases and J by 0 bases, with 14 bases between them. Germline V gives CDR1 MNHEY, CDR2 SVGAGI. CDR3 nucleotide sequence: TGTGCCAGCAGCCTGACAGCAAGCCCTAACTATGGCTACACCTTC. Translating gives CASSLTASPNYGYTF.

By share, this clonotype ranks as medium-sized. V and J are TRBV30 and TRBJ1-5; D unresolved. V lost 2 bases and J lost 7, with 15 bases in between. The V gene's germline CDR1 is GTSNPN and CDR2 SVGIG (reference sequence). The CDR3 is made up of 14 amino acids. The CDR3 reads CAWSRIDPGQPQHF. The CDR3 nucleotides read TGTGCCTGGAGTAGGATAGACCCCGGGCAGCCCCAGCATTTT.

Points on this clonotype: With a much larger clone just one base away, this may be a read error. The genes are TRBV18 and TRBJ2-5; D could derive from TRBD1 or TRBD2 (5 bases each). This CDR3 comprises 15 residues. With 3 bases removed from V and 3 bases from J, the gap between germline ends came to 14 bases. CDR1 is KGHSH and CDR2 is LQKENI in the germline V gene. CDR3 sequence: CASSPPGRAEETQYF. In nucleotides, the CDR3 is TGTGCCAGCTCACCCCCGGGACGAGCGGAAGAGACCCAGTACTTC.

This clonotype came up many times. Being one base from a much bigger clone, this may be a read error. The chain combines TRBV7-6 with TRBJ2-7, with D perhaps TRBD1 or TRBD2 (6 bases each). Germline values: CDR1 SGHVS, CDR2 FNYEAQ. V was shortened by 2 bases and J by 2 bases, with 13 bases between the two germline ends. The CDR3 loop spans 15 amino acids. CDR3 sequence: CASSLNWGAAYEQYF. The DNA for the CDR3 is TGTGCCAGCAGCTTAAATTGGGGGGCAGCCTACGAGCAGTACTTC.

This clonotype was observed at least ten times. In DNA form, the CDR3 reads TGCGCCAGCAGCTTGGTAGGGCGAGGCACAGATACGCAGTATTTT. It codes for CASSLVGRGTDTQYF. This rearrangement joins TRBV5-1 to TRBJ2-3; D gene ambiguous. The germline V gene encodes CDR1 SGHRS and CDR2 YFSETQ. V shed 0 bases and J shed 1 base, with 9 bases lying between them. The CDR3 extends over 15 amino acids.